This is a list of T cell receptor beta chains from one sample in a study of shared clonotypes between healthy human individuals. Assay used: immunoSEQ multiplex PCR; TCRdb lists only in-frame clones, some missing. The sample includes about 1,800,000 clones, just under 95% of them seen just once. Material for sequencing was naive CD8+ T cells sorted from blood. All receptors come from a man aged 18 to 29 in good health. The CDR3 runs from the conserved cysteine through the conserved F or W. A D gene is named only where the DNA matches it firmly. Clone size appears in some rows only: once, few, many, or a class for an expanded clone.

>TRBV5-1|NA|TRBJ1-1|NA
CASSLGVTMNTEAFF
TGCGCCAGCAGCTTGGGGGTCACCATGAACACTGAAGCTTTCTTT
>TRBV27|NA|TRBJ1-5|NA
CASSPSSAGPRNQPQHF
TGTGCCAGCAGCCCCTCTTCGGCGGGACCTCGCAATCAGCCCCAGCATTTT
>TRBV7-9|NA|TRBJ1-3|NA
CASSGTSSGNTIYF
TGTGCCAGCAGTGGGACAAGCTCTGGAAACACCATATATTTT
>TRBV7-9|NA|TRBJ1-2|NA
CASSLPEGYGYTF
TGTGCCAGCAGCCTCCCCGAGGGCTATGGCTACACCTTC
>TRBV29-1|NA|TRBJ2-7|NA
CSVESDRTYEQYF
TGCAGCGTTGAGTCGGACAGAACCTACGAGCAGTACTTC
>TRBV6-5|TRBD1|TRBJ2-7|NA
CASSGTGGNSYEQYF
TGTGCCAGCAGTGGAACAGGGGGCAATTCCTACGAGCAGTACTTC
>TRBV7-6|NA|TRBJ2-2|once
CASSFLANTGELFF
TGTGCCAGCAGCTTCCTAGCGAACACCGGGGAGCTGTTTTTT
>TRBV19|NA|TRBJ1-4|NA
CASSIGEKLFF
TGTGCCAGTAGTATAGGTGAAAAACTGTTTTTT
>TRBV5-6|TRBD2|TRBJ2-3|NA
CASSAGLGVTDTQYF
TGTGCCAGCAGCGCCGGACTAGGGGTCACAGATACGCAGTATTTT
>TRBV4-1|NA|TRBJ2-7|NA
CASSPPPRCRYEQYF
TGCGCCAGCAGCCCACCCCCCAGGTGCCGATACGAGCAGTACTTC
>TRBV4-1|TRBD1|TRBJ2-7|NA
CASSPSFGDRDEQYF
TGCGCCAGCAGCCCGTCTTTTGGGGACAGGGACGAGCAGTACTTC
>TRBV7-7|NA|TRBJ2-7|NA
CASSLLEGAEQYF
TGTGCTAGCAGCTTACTGGAGGGGGCCGAGCAGTACTTC
>TRBV5-5|NA|TRBJ2-7|once
CASSFGWAYEQYF
TGTGCCAGCAGCTTCGGGTGGGCTTACGAGCAGTACTTC
>TRBV6-1|NA|TRBJ2-1|NA
CASSEDLADHNEQFF
TGTGCCAGCAGTGAAGACTTGGCAGACCACAATGAGCAGTTCTTC
>TRBV27|NA|TRBJ2-7|NA
CASSLSPPWVSYEQYF
TGTGCCAGCAGTTTATCCCCCCCCTGGGTTTCCTACGAGCAGTACTTC
>TRBV27|NA|TRBJ2-7|NA
CASSASWGEEKYEQYF
TGTGCCAGCAGTGCCAGCTGGGGGGAGGAAAAGTACGAGCAGTACTTC
>TRBV4-3|NA|TRBJ2-7|NA
CASSQDWTGAYEQYF
TGCGCCAGCAGCCAAGACTGGACTGGAGCCTACGAGCAGTACTTC
>TRBV9|NA|TRBJ2-5|NA
CASSFRMGGQETQYF
TGTGCCAGCAGCTTCCGTATGGGGGGACAAGAGACCCAGTACTTC
>TRBV6-5|TRBD1|TRBJ1-1|NA
CASSWTGVNTEAFF
TGTGCCAGCAGTTGGACAGGGGTGAACACTGAAGCTTTCTTT
>TRBV5-1|NA|TRBJ2-5|NA
CASSFGETQYF
TGCGCCAGCAGCTTCGGAGAGACCCAGTACTTC
>TRBV13|NA|TRBJ2-7|NA
CASSLRGAGANYEQYF
TGTGCCAGCAGCTTAAGGGGGGCGGGAGCAAACTACGAGCAGTACTTC
>TRBV25-1|NA|TRBJ2-5|once
CASSEIGGIGQETQYF
TGTGCCAGCAGTGAAATCGGGGGTATTGGTCAAGAGACCCAGTACTTC
>TRBV7-9|TRBD1|TRBJ1-2|NA
CASSLVTGGDYGYTF
TGTGCCAGCAGCTTAGTAACAGGGGGTGACTATGGCTACACCTTC
>TRBV28|TRBD2|TRBJ2-7|NA
CASSFLAGGTHYEQYF
TGTGCCAGCAGTTTCCTAGCGGGGGGGACTCACTACGAGCAGTACTTC
>TRBV6-1|NA|TRBJ2-3|NA
CASSVRVGGGDTQYF
TGTGCCAGCAGTGTTCGGGTCGGGGGTGGAGATACGCAGTATTTT
>TRBV30|NA|TRBJ2-1|NA
CASIGQSSSYNEQFF
TGTGCCTCTATCGGACAGTCGAGCTCCTACAATGAGCAGTTCTTC
>TRBV7-2|NA|TRBJ1-6|NA
CASSSYHNSPLHF
TGTGCCAGCAGCTCCTATCACAACTCACCCCTCCACTTT
>TRBV9|TRBD2|TRBJ2-1|once
CASSVAGGGKDEQFF
TGTGCCAGCAGCGTAGCGGGAGGAGGGAAAGATGAGCAGTTCTTC
>TRBV5-1|NA|TRBJ2-1|NA
CASSLVSGEYNEQFF
TGCGCCAGCAGCTTGGTAAGCGGAGAGTACAATGAGCAGTTCTTC
>TRBV11-2|NA|TRBJ2-7|NA
CASSFGSYEQYF
TGTGCCAGCAGCTTCGGATCCTACGAGCAGTACTTC
>TRBV11-2|NA|TRBJ1-5|NA
CASSPGGVYSNQPQHF
TGTGCCAGCAGCCCGGGGGGGGTCTATAGCAATCAGCCCCAGCATTTT
>TRBV27|NA|TRBJ2-7|NA
CASSSPHEQYF
TGTGCCAGCAGTTCGCCTCACGAGCAGTACTTC
>TRBV2|TRBD2|TRBJ2-1|NA
CASRQGSGGDEQFF
TGTGCCAGCAGGCAGGGAAGCGGGGGGGACGAGCAGTTCTTC
>TRBV6-5|NA|TRBJ2-7|once
CASSYSRQTYEQYF
TGTGCCAGCAGTTACTCGAGACAGACCTACGAGCAGTACTTC
>TRBV27|NA|TRBJ2-1|NA
CASSLAAIYNEQFF
TGTGCCAGCAGTTTAGCGGCAATCTACAATGAGCAGTTCTTC
>TRBV21-1|NA|TRBJ2-7|NA
CASSKARTVLSYEQYF
TGTGCCAGCAGCAAAGCTCGGACGGTCCTTTCCTACGAGCAGTACTTC
>TRBV2|TRBD1|TRBJ1-2|NA
CASSVAGGAWDYGYTF
TGTGCCAGCAGTGTGGCAGGGGGCGCCTGGGACTATGGCTACACCTTC
>TRBV27|TRBD2|TRBJ2-1|NA
CASSLSPGAGISYNEQFF
TGTGCCAGCAGTTTATCCCCGGGAGCGGGAATCTCCTACAATGAGCAGTTCTTC
>TRBV13|NA|TRBJ2-3|NA
CASSSGGTGSWDTQYF
TGTGCCAGCAGCTCAGGCGGGACGGGGAGTTGGGATACGCAGTATTTT
>TRBV11-2|NA|TRBJ2-7|NA
CASSPKDRPSYEQYF
TGTGCCAGCAGCCCCAAGGACAGACCTTCCTACGAGCAGTACTTC
>TRBV15|TRBD1|TRBJ1-2|NA
CATSRPQGAYGYTF
TGTGCCACCAGCAGACCACAGGGGGCTTATGGCTACACCTTC
>TRBV5-1|TRBD2|TRBJ2-7|NA
CASSLAGLAGDYEQYF
TGCGCCAGCAGCTTGGCCGGACTAGCGGGAGATTACGAGCAGTACTTC
>TRBV19|NA|TRBJ2-7|NA
CASSIVGSSYEQYF
TGTGCCAGTAGTATAGTGGGATCCTCCTACGAGCAGTACTTC
>TRBV27|NA|TRBJ2-3|NA
CASSLRAVTDTQYF
TGTGCCAGCAGTTTAAGGGCCGTCACAGATACGCAGTATTTT
>TRBV15|TRBD1|TRBJ2-3|NA
CATSILDRVEDTQYF
TGTGCCACCAGCATTCTGGACAGGGTTGAAGATACGCAGTATTTT
>TRBV7-8|NA|TRBJ2-7|once
CASSSGSLYEQYF
TGTGCCAGCAGCTCGGGAAGCCTTTACGAGCAGTACTTC
>TRBV4-1|NA|TRBJ1-1|NA
CASSQGPLNTEAFF
TGCGCCAGCAGCCAAGGTCCTCTGAACACTGAAGCTTTCTTT
>TRBV19|NA|TRBJ1-5|NA
CASSMPVPGDQPQHF
TGTGCCAGTAGTATGCCTGTCCCGGGCGATCAGCCCCAGCATTTT
>TRBV6-1|NA|TRBJ2-3|NA
CASSRPVASTDTQYF
TGTGCCAGCAGCCGCCCTGTCGCTAGCACAGATACGCAGTATTTT
>TRBV27|TRBD2|TRBJ2-7|NA
CASSPQRTSGGGGYEQYF
TGTGCCAGCAGTCCGCAGCGGACTAGCGGGGGGGGCGGCTACGAGCAGTACTTC